The 24 T cell receptor beta chains reported below all come from one sample, sequenced in a study of TIL therapy for anti-PD-1-resistant metastatic lung cancer. Stated time point: pre-treatment sample, taken before nivolumab and TIL therapy. The libraries were made with immunoSEQ v3. The method was immunoSEQ multiplex PCR; TCRdb's version includes in-frame clones alone and lacks a portion of them. The data show 55,000 to 65,000 clones, with less than 85% seen just once and 1.5% to 2% held by the top ten. Sequenced material: blood, taken at baseline. These receptors were taken from a person between 25 and 79 years old with non-small cell lung cancer.

The CDR3 loop is CASILKREGGDTQYF. The CDR3 region has the DNA TGTGCCAGCATCCTCAAGCGGGAGGGCGGCGATACGCAGTATTTT. The gene calls are TRBV7-9 and TRBJ2-3, with 10 bases fitting TRBD2. This CDR3 region has 15 residues. The V and J ends lost 7 bases and 6 bases, in that order; junction bases with no gene match: 10. The germline gives CDR1 SEHNR, CDR2 FQNEAQ (reference sequence). The whole variable domain, remainder taken from reference TRBV7-9 and TRBJ2-3, is DTGVSQNPRHKITKRGQNVTFRCDPISEHNRLYWYRQTLGQGPEFLTYFQNEAQLEKSRLLSDRFSAERPKGSFSTLEIQRTEQGDSAMYLCASILKREGGDTQYFGPGTRLTVL.

The V call is TRBV5-4, the J call TRBJ1-5; D might be TRBD1 (6 bases). CDR3 length: 16 residues. Germline V gene sequence: CDR1 SGHNT, CDR2 YYREEE (reference sequence). The V end lost 0 bases, the J end lost 0 bases, and 10 bases lay between the germline ends. In DNA, the CDR3 is TGTGCCAGCAGCTTGGATGGACAGTTTAGCAATCAGCCCCAGCATTTT. Translated: CASSLDGQFSNQPQHF. Based on the CDR3 plus reference TRBV5-4 and TRBJ1-5, the full variable domain is ETGVTQSPTHLIKTRGQQVTLRCSSQSGHNTVSWYQQALGQGPQFIFQYYREEENGRGNFPPRFSGLQFPNYSSELNVNALELDDSALYLCASSLDGQFSNQPQHFGDGTRLSIL.

V usage is TRBV4-3 and J usage is TRBJ1-4; D gene ambiguous. The germline V and J ends were trimmed by 0 bases and 3 bases, with 17 bases remaining between them. CDR3 length: 18 amino acids. Germline loops: CDR1 LGHNA, CDR2 YSLEER. The chain's CDR3 is CASSQDPGPPEANEKLFF. DNA for the CDR3: TGCGCCAGCAGCCAAGATCCTGGTCCCCCGGAGGCTAATGAAAAACTGTTTTTT.

This clone has only a few counts. The chain combines TRBV7-3 with TRBJ1-3; D gene ambiguous. V was pared by 8 bases and J by 0 bases, with 14 bases between. CDR1 is SGHTA, CDR2 FQGTGA, per germline. The CDR3 runs to 15 residues. The CDR3 sequence: CASSSDSFSGNTIYF. The CDR3 bases are TGTGCCAGCTCTTCGGATTCTTTCTCTGGAAACACCATATATTTT. Complete variable domain (other parts from reference TRBV7-3 and TRBJ1-3): GAGVSQTPSNKVTEKGKYVELRCDPISGHTALYWYRQSLGQGPEFLIYFQGTGAADDSGLPNDRFFAVRPEGSVSTLKIQRTERGDSAVYLCASSSDSFSGNTIYFGEGSWLTVV.

A few counts support this clone. The chain carries TRBV5-1 and TRBJ2-1; TRBD2 matches at 10 bases. V was pared by 0 bases and J by 6 bases, with 15 bases of the junction left unmatched. In germline, CDR1 is SGHRS, CDR2 YFSETQ. The CDR3 is 19 residues long. CDR3 loop: CASSLAPGLAPAGSNEQFF. In DNA form, the CDR3 reads TGCGCCAGCAGCTTGGCACCGGGACTAGCGCCTGCTGGGTCCAATGAGCAGTTCTTC.

CDR3 sequence reads: CASSMGTGRMNTEAFF. CDR3 DNA sequence: TGTGCCAGTAGTATGGGGACAGGGAGAATGAACACTGAAGCTTTCTTT. V and J are TRBV19 and TRBJ1-1, with 9 nucleotides matching TRBD1. J gave up 0 bases and V 3 bases, and 5 bases lay outside the gene matches. Germline-derived CDR1 and CDR2 are LNHDA and SQIVND (reference sequence). CDR3 size: 16 residues.

J is TRBJ2-5 and V is TRBV19; 11 bases fit TRBD1. The CDR3 is 16 residues long. V shed 3 bases and J 2 bases; nucleotides not matched to a gene: 5. Per the germline V gene, CDR1 is LNHDA and CDR2 is SQIVND (reference sequence). CDR3 nucleotide sequence: TGTGCCAGTAGTATTAGTGGACAGGGGGCGCAAGAGACCCAGTACTTC. As protein: CASSISGQGAQETQYF.

In this sample, this clone turned up once. The gene calls are TRBV5-4 and TRBJ1-1; tentatively, D is TRBD1 (6 bases). The CDR3 is 17 amino acids. Germline CDR1 is SGHNT and CDR2 is YYREEE (reference sequence). V lost 4 bases to trimming and J lost 3 bases, with 22 bases between them. The chain's CDR3 is CASSPGGAGDMYTEAFF. The CDR3 nucleotides are TGTGCCAGCAGCCCGGGGGGGGCAGGGGATATGTACACTGAAGCTTTCTTT. Full variable domain (outside the CDR3, taken from reference TRBV5-4 and TRBJ1-1): ETGVTQSPTHLIKTRGQQVTLRCSSQSGHNTVSWYQQALGQGPQFIFQYYREEENGRGNFPPRFSGLQFPNYSSELNVNALELDDSALYLCASSPGGAGDMYTEAFFGQGTRLTVV.

In DNA form, the CDR3 reads TGTGCCAGCAGCGTAGGGGCGGGAGCCTACGAGCAGTACTTC. Protein: CASSVGAGAYEQYF. The rearrangement joins TRBV9 to TRBJ2-7; TRBD2 agrees at 7 bases. Germline CDR1 and CDR2: SGDLS and YYNGEE. J was trimmed by 2 bases and V by 0 bases; bases with no gene match: 2. This CDR3 comprises 14 residues. Drawing the rest from reference TRBV9 and TRBJ2-7, the complete variable domain is DSGVTQTPKHLITATGQRVTLRCSPRSGDLSVYWYQQSLDQGLQFLIQYYNGEERAKGNILERFSAQQFPDLHSELNLSSLELGDSALYFCASSVGAGAYEQYFGPGTRLTVT.

This clone was seen once. The J gene is TRBJ1-1, the V gene TRBV7-3; D is uncertain. This CDR3 has 13 amino acids. With 5 bases removed from V and 1 base from J, the gap between germline ends came to 8 bases. CDR1 and CDR2 from the germline V gene are SGHTA and FQGTGA. Here the CDR3 DNA reads TGTGCCAGCAGCAGGGATACGAACACTGAAGCTTTCTTT. Amino acid sequence: CASSRDTNTEAFF.

The chain is built from TRBV9 and TRBJ2-1; 11 positions match TRBD2. Germline trimming cut 3 bases from V and 5 bases from J; bases unmatched to any gene: 7. The CDR3 covers 16 residues. CDR1 and CDR2 (germline): SGDLS, YYNGEE. The CDR3 nucleotides are TGTGCCAGCAGCGAGCGAGGGACTAGCGGTAACAATGAGCAGTTCTTC. Translating gives CASSERGTSGNNEQFF.

The J gene is TRBJ1-2, the V gene TRBV11-2; 7 nucleotides line up with TRBD1. The CDR3 contains 14 residues. From germline, CDR1 is SGHAT and CDR2 FQNNGV. V lost 3 bases to trimming and J lost 4 bases; unmatched junction nucleotides: 5. The CDR3: CASSFSSGGYGYTF. CDR3 coding DNA: TGTGCCAGCAGCTTCTCTTCAGGGGGCTATGGCTACACCTTC.

The V call is TRBV2, the J call TRBJ2-1, with TRBD2 matching over 14 bases. V shed 6 bases and J 6 bases; nucleotides not matched to a gene: 1. The CDR3 consists of 14 residues. Per the germline V gene, CDR1 is SNHLY and CDR2 is FYNNEI. CDR3 amino acids: CASRGTSGSNEQFF. The CDR3 DNA is TGTGCCAGCAGGGGGACTAGCGGGAGCAATGAGCAGTTCTTC.

The rearrangement links TRBV11-3 to TRBJ2-2; D possibly corresponds to TRBD2 (6 bases). Germline CDR1 reads SGHNT; CDR2 reads YENEEA. V was trimmed by 3 bases and J by 5 bases, leaving 13 bases between them. CDR3 length: 15 residues. The CDR3, as DNA: TGTGCCAGCAGCTTGGCGGGGATAGGGACCGGGGAGCTGTTTTTT. Translating gives CASSLAGIGTGELFF.

The chain combines TRBV29-1 with TRBJ1-1, with 7 bases matching TRBD1. This CDR3 comprises 13 residues. J was trimmed by 0 bases and V by 7 bases; bases with no gene match: 5. Germline loops: CDR1 SQVTM, CDR2 ANQGSEA. The CDR3 bases are TGCAGCGGGCAGACAGGGATGAACACTGAAGCTTTCTTT. Translated, it gives CSGQTGMNTEAFF.

The genes are TRBV11-2 and TRBJ2-1; D not certain. The CDR3 has 16 amino acids. The germline CDR1 and CDR2 sequences are SGHAT and FQNNGV. The V end lost 1 base, the J end lost 2 bases, and 12 bases lay between the germline ends. CDR3 region: CASSLAFLRTYNEQFF. The CDR3 DNA reads TGTGCCAGCAGCTTAGCGTTTCTTAGGACCTACAATGAGCAGTTCTTC.

The chain recombines TRBV5-4 with TRBJ2-5, with 7 bases lining up with TRBD2. In germline, CDR1 is SGHNT, CDR2 YYREEE (reference sequence). This CDR3 comprises 14 residues. V lost 2 bases, J lost 5 bases, and 6 bases stayed unmatched. Here the CDR3 DNA reads TGTGCCAGCAGCTTCGGACGAGCGGGGGAGACCCAGTACTTC. Protein sequence: CASSFGRAGETQYF.

The chain joins TRBV7-2 to TRBJ2-3; TRBD2 might be the D (6 bases). The CDR3 has 12 residues. Germline loops: CDR1 SGHTA, CDR2 FQGNSA. Deletions cut 5 bases from V and 7 bases from J, with 10 bases between. CDR3 region: CASSPGLYTQYF. As DNA, the CDR3 is TGTGCCAGCAGCCCGGGACTTTATACGCAGTATTTT.

This clone was seen only once. The rearrangement links TRBV7-9 to TRBJ2-3; perhaps TRBD1 as D (6 bases). Trimming pared 4 bases from V and 2 bases from J, leaving 16 bases between. The length of the CDR3 is 16 residues. In germline, CDR1 is SEHNR, CDR2 FQNEAQ (reference sequence). The CDR3 region has the DNA TGTGCCAGCAGCTCCCGGACGACAGGACTCACAGATACGCAGTATTTT. Residues: CASSSRTTGLTDTQYF.

This clone was found once. The chain joins TRBV6-5 to TRBJ2-5; D gene ambiguous. Trimming cost V 8 bases and J 5 bases, with 9 bases left between them. The CDR3 spans 11 residues. The germline V gene encodes CDR1 MNHEY and CDR2 SVGAGI. This CDR3 is CASRSRETQYF. CDR3 bases: TGTGCCAGCCGGTCGCGGGAGACCCAGTACTTC.

This clone was seen a handful of times. The chain carries TRBV28 and TRBJ2-5, with TRBD1 matching 8 bases. The germline CDR1 and CDR2 sequences are MDHEN and SYDVKM. The CDR3 has 15 residues. J lost 3 bases, V lost 4 bases, and 7 bases had no gene match. Here the CDR3 reads CASSSSRTGKETQYF. The CDR3 bases are TGTGCCAGCAGTTCATCCCGGACAGGGAAAGAGACCCAGTACTTC.

The chain uses TRBV5-1 and TRBJ2-1; D gene uncertain. V was trimmed by 0 bases and J by 4 bases, leaving 11 bases between them. Germline V lookup: CDR1 SGHRS, CDR2 YFSETQ. This CDR3 is 15 amino acids long. Here the CDR3 DNA reads TGCGCCAGCAGCTTGGGTTTTAGGGCTTACAATGAGCAGTTCTTC. Translated: CASSLGFRAYNEQFF.

The chain links TRBV19 to TRBJ2-4; TRBD2 matches at 9 bases. The CDR3 consists of 19 residues. V shed 5 bases and J 0 bases; nucleotides not matched to a gene: 14. The germline V gene has CDR1 LNHDA and CDR2 SQIVND (reference sequence). CDR3 sequence: CASSRGGASGGIAKNIQYF. The CDR3 nucleotides are TGTGCCAGTAGTCGAGGTGGGGCAAGCGGGGGGATAGCCAAAAACATTCAGTACTTC.

This sequence joins TRBV29-1 and TRBJ1-4; 9 bases match TRBD1. Germline loops: CDR1 SQVTM, CDR2 ANQGSEA. V was clipped by 6 bases and J by 3 bases; unmatched bases: 8. The CDR3 runs 15 residues. CDR3 coding DNA: TGCAGCGTCGGGCTGACAGGGGGGCCTAATGAAAAACTGTTTTTT. It is translated as CSVGLTGGPNEKLFF.